The 7 T cell receptor beta chains reported below all come from one sample, sequenced in a study of early T cells in non-severe SARS-CoV-2 infection. TCRdb passed the 5' RACE reads through MiXCR, listing each CDR3 protein once. Among 20,000 to 30,000 distinct CDR3 sequences listed, less than 5% were seen once. Source material: whole blood. Source of these receptors: an adult who was a healthcare worker with PCR-confirmed SARS-CoV-2 infection or an uninfected control (not recorded which).

This clonotype has a count of ten or more. The V and J genes are TRBV20-1 and TRBJ2-7, with 9 bases identical to TRBD2. After removal of 7 bases from V and 7 bases from J, the junction contained 11 bases not matched to a gene. Germline V gives CDR1 DFQATT, CDR2 SNEGSKA (reference sequence). The CDR3 is made up of 13 amino acids. The CDR3: CSGLAGSSGEQYF. The CDR3 region has the DNA TGCAGTGGCCTAGCGGGATCGTCGGGGGAGCAGTACTTC.

This clonotype has ten or more counts. The chain uses TRBV20-1 and TRBJ2-5, with D maybe TRBD2 (6 bases). V lost 2 bases to trimming and J lost 2 bases, with 27 bases between them. This CDR3 is built from 19 residues. Germline assignment: CDR1 DFQATT and CDR2 SNEGSKA (reference sequence). The CDR3 region has the DNA TGCAGTGCTAGAAGGACGGGGAGGCGGAATTGGGTGAGGCAAGAGACCCAGTACTTC. Translated: CSARRTGRRNWVRQETQYF.

This clonotype was observed at least ten times. The gene calls are TRBV28 and TRBJ1-1; the D gene is possibly TRBD1 (6 bases). Germline CDR1 and CDR2: MDHEN and SYDVKM. The CDR3 loop spans 19 amino acids. V lost 5 bases and J 1 base, leaving 26 bases between the germline ends. CDR3 sequence: CASSDEVGGPRGWNTEAFF. In DNA form, the CDR3 reads TGTGCCAGCAGTGATGAGGTTGGGGGCCCCAGGGGCTGGAACACTGAAGCTTTCTTT.

This clonotype occurred many times. J is TRBJ1-5 and V is TRBV6-6; D call uncertain. This CDR3 contains 13 residues. Germline CDR1 and CDR2: MNHNY and SVGAGI (reference sequence). V was pared by 2 bases and J by 7 bases, with 9 bases between. The CDR3 here is CASSYRDHQPQHF. CDR3 nucleotide sequence: TGTGCCAGCAGTTACAGGGATCACCAGCCCCAGCATTTT.

This clonotype has at least ten counts. The V call is TRBV6-1, the J call TRBJ1-1; D is uncertain. The CDR3 length is 15 residues. The V end was cut by 5 bases, the J end by 0 bases, with 13 bases between. CDR1 and CDR2 from the germline V gene are MNHNS and SASEGT. The CDR3 DNA follows: TGTGCCAGCAGTACGGCGGGTTCGGTGAACACTGAAGCTTTCTTT. Translating it yields CASSTAGSVNTEAFF.

The gene calls are TRBV29-1 and TRBJ2-7; 7 bases align to TRBD1. From germline, CDR1 is SQVTM and CDR2 ANQGSEA. J was trimmed by 3 bases and V by 6 bases; bases with no gene match: 8. The length of the CDR3 is 13 residues. CDR3 loop: CSVSEDRNYEQYF. For the CDR3, the DNA is TGCAGCGTGAGCGAGGACAGGAACTACGAGCAGTACTTC.

This clonotype was observed many times. The V gene is TRBV18, the J gene TRBJ2-3; no clear D gene. Trimming took off 3 bases at V and 2 bases at J, with 9 bases between the two ends. Looked up from germline, CDR1 is KGHSH and CDR2 is LQKENI. The CDR3 runs to 14 residues. CDR3 loop: CASSPLPLTDTQYF. The CDR3 bases are TGTGCCAGCTCACCGCTTCCTCTCACAGATACGCAGTATTTT.